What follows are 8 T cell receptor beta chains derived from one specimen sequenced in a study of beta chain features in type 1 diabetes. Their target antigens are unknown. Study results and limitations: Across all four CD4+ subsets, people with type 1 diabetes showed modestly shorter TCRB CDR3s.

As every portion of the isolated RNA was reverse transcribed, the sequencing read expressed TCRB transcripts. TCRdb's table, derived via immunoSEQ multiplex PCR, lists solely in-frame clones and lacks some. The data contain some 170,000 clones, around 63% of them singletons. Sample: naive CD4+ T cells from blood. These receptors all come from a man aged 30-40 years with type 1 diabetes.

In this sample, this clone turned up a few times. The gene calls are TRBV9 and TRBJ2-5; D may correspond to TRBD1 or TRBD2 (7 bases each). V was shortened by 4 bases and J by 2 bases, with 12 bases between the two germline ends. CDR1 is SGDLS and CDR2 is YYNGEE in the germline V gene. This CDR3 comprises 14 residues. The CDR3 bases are TGTGCCAGCAGCCCCAGGGGGGGGCAAGAGACCCAGTACTTC. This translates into CASSPRGGQETQYF.

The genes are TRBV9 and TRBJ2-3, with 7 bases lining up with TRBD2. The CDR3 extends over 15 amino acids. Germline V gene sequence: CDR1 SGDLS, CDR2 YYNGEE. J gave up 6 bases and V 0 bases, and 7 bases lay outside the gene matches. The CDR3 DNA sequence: TGTGCCAGCAGCGTAGTTGGGGAGGGCGGGGATACGCAGTATTTT. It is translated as CASSVVGEGGDTQYF.

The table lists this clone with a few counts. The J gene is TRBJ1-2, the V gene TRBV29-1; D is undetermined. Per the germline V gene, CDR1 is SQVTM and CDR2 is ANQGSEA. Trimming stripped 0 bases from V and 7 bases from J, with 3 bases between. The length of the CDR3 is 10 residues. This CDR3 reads CSVEEGGYTF. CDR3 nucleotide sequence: TGCAGCGTTGAAGAGGGTGGCTACACCTTC.

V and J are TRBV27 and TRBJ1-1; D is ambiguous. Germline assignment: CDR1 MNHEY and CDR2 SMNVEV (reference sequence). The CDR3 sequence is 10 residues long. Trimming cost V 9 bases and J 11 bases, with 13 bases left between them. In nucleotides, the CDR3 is TGTGCCAGTCTTGGTCGAAATGCTTTCTTT. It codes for CASLGRNAFF.

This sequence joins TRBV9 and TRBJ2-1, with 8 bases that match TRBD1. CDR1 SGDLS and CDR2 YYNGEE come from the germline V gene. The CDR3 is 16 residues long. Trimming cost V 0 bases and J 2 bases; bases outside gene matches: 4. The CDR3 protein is CASSVAQGAAYNEQFF. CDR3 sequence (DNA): TGTGCCAGCAGCGTAGCCCAGGGGGCTGCCTACAATGAGCAGTTCTTC.

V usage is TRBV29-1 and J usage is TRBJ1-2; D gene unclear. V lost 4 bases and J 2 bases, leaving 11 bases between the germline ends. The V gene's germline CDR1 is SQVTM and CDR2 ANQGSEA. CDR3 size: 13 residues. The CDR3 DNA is TGCAGCGTTGTGGAGGGTATGAACTATGGCTACACCTTC. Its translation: CSVVEGMNYGYTF.

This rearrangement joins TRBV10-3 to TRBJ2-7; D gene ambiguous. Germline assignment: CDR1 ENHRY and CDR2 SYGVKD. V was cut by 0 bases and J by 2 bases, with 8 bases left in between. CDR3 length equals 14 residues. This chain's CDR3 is CAISESYGAYEQYF. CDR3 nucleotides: TGTGCCATCAGTGAGTCGTACGGAGCCTACGAGCAGTACTTC.

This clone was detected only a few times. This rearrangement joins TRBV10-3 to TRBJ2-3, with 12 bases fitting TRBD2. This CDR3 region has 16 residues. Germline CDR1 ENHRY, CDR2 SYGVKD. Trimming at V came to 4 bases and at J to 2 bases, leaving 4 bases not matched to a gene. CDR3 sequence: CAISVPSGGATDTQYF. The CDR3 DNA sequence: TGTGCCATCAGTGTTCCTAGCGGGGGGGCCACAGATACGCAGTATTTT.